A single sample is the source of the 11 T cell receptor beta chains below, sequenced in a study of vaccination effects on CD4 cells after COVID-19. In the ViraFEST assay, antigen-specific CD4+ clonotypes were identified by expansion after peptide-pool stimulation. When around nine days of culture had elapsed, CD4+ T cells were isolated. Participants were given two doses of BNT162b2 or mRNA-1273 vaccine. Which antigens these TCRs recognize remains unknown. The assay was immunoSEQ multiplex PCR, and TCRdb's table has in-frame clones only and misses some. This sample yields fewer than 80,000 clones, of which about 74% are seen a single time; 1.5% to 1.7% belongs to the top ten. The sample in question was CD4+ T cells from PBMCs cultured with HCoV-229E spike peptides, obtained after COVID-19 vaccination. These receptors all stem from a human donor who received a COVID-19 vaccine.

The V gene is TRBV25-1, the J gene TRBJ1-5; no reliable D call. CDR1 is MGHDK, CDR2 SYGVNS, per germline. V dropped 6 bases and J dropped 3 bases, with 12 bases sitting between them. The CDR3 is 14 amino acids. The CDR3 DNA sequence: TGTGCCAGCAGGGGTTCCAGCCCCAATCAGCCCCAGCATTTT. Its protein product is CASRGSSPNQPQHF.

V gene TRBV5-1 combines with J gene TRBJ2-2; D is uncertain. Looked up from germline, CDR1 is SGHRS and CDR2 is YFSETQ. Trimming took 2 bases from V and 1 from J, leaving 9 bases between them. The CDR3 runs 15 residues. The CDR3 DNA sequence: TGCGCCAGCAGCTTTGACTCGGTGAACACCGGGGAGCTGTTTTTT. Protein product: CASSFDSVNTGELFF.

Turning to this clone: The germline gene is not matched at one end of the junction; a read error may be the cause. This rearrangement joins TRBV5-6 to TRBJ2-3, with D perhaps matching TRBD1 (5 bases). Germline V gene sequence: CDR1 SGHDT, CDR2 YYEEEE. The CDR3 runs 16 residues. Here the CDR3 reads CASSLVRQRSRDTQYF. Here the CDR3 DNA reads TGTGCCAGCAGCTTGGTAAGACAGAGGAGCAGAGATACGCAGTATTTT.

As regards this clone: Its ends do not fully match the called genes, so a read error is possible. The rearrangement links TRBV29-1 to TRBJ2-1; the D gene is possibly TRBD1 (5 bases). CDR3 size: 9 residues. In germline, CDR1 is SQVTM, CDR2 ANQGSEA. CDR3 DNA: TGCAGCGTGGCCCAGGGTCTCCTCTTC. Residues: CSVAQGLLF.

CDR3 nucleotide sequence: TGTGCCAGTAGTTCGACAGTTTACGGCTACACCTTC. Its protein is CASSSTVYGYTF. The rearrangement joins TRBV19 to TRBJ1-2; D is perhaps TRBD1 (5 bases). V dropped 5 bases and J dropped 8 bases, with 12 bases sitting between them. CDR1 and CDR2 from the germline V gene are LNHDA and SQIVND (reference sequence). This CDR3 is 12 amino acids long.

The genes are TRBV27 and TRBJ1-6; D uncertain. Deletions cut 1 base from V and 7 bases from J, with 8 bases between. Germline CDR1 reads MNHEY; CDR2 reads SMNVEV (reference sequence). The CDR3 extends over 14 amino acids. CDR3 loop: CASSLYIDNSPLHF. CDR3 DNA sequence: TGTGCCAGCAGTTTATATATCGACAATTCACCCCTCCACTTT.

This clone has a single count. This sequence joins TRBV5-5 and TRBJ1-2, with D possibly matching TRBD1 (5 bases). Germline-derived CDR1 and CDR2 are SGHKS and YYEKEE (reference sequence). Trimming took 4 bases from V and 4 from J, leaving 14 bases between them. This CDR3 comprises 14 residues. The CDR3 nucleotides are TGTGCCAGCAGCAGGGAACTAGGGGTCTATGGCTACACCTTC. It yields the protein CASSRELGVYGYTF.

V is TRBV5-1 and J is TRBJ2-3; 10 nucleotides line up with TRBD2. The V gene end was trimmed by 0 bases and the J gene end by 6 bases; junction bases not matched to a gene: 13. Germline-derived CDR1 and CDR2 are SGHRS and YFSETQ. The CDR3 extends over 18 amino acids. The CDR3 loop reads CASSLEPLAGDDGDTQYF. The CDR3 nucleotides are TGCGCCAGCAGCTTGGAACCCCTAGCGGGGGATGATGGGGATACGCAGTATTTT.

The chain uses TRBV12-3 or TRBV12-4 and TRBJ1-1, with 8 bases aligning to TRBD1. The CDR3 contains 13 residues. Trimming cost V 3 bases and J 11 bases; bases outside gene matches: 8. In nucleotides, the CDR3 is TGTGCCAGCAGTTTGTCAGGGGGCGCGAGGGCTTTCTTT. Protein product: CASSLSGGARAFF.

This clone was seen only once. This chain joins TRBV30 and TRBJ2-4; 8 bases are shared with TRBD1. Germline V gene sequence: CDR1 GTSNPN, CDR2 SVGIG (reference sequence). The CDR3 consists of 16 residues. V shed 3 bases and J 1 base; nucleotides not matched to a gene: 8. Here the CDR3 reads CAWRPQGGVAKNIQYF. The DNA for the CDR3 is TGTGCCTGGAGACCACAGGGGGGTGTCGCCAAAAACATTCAGTACTTC.

The CDR3 is CASSASGANVLTF. CDR3 in DNA: TGTGCCAGCAGCGCCTCTGGGGCCAACGTCCTGACTTTC. The chain uses TRBV5-5 and TRBJ2-6; D call uncertain. CDR3 size: 13 residues. Looked up from germline, CDR1 is SGHKS and CDR2 is YYEKEE (reference sequence). The ends were cut back, 4 bases at V and 0 bases at J, with 2 bases in the middle.